These 21 T cell receptor beta chains were all obtained from the same sample, sequenced in a study of T cells in tuberculosis. Sample time point: new active TB diagnosis, blood taken before or within 7 days of starting treatment. This table comes from immunoSEQ multiplex PCR, and its TCRdb copy is limited to in-frame clones, with some not included. This sample has over 30,000 clones, with 80% to 95% found just once. Sequences were derived from PBMCs, sampled at tuberculosis diagnosis. These receptors all come from an adult with tuberculosis.

The rearrangement uses TRBV6-5 and TRBJ2-2; 8 positions agree with TRBD1. The length of the CDR3 is 14 residues. Germline loops: CDR1 MNHEY, CDR2 SVGAGI. The V segment lost 7 bases and the J segment 7 bases; nucleotides outside the gene matches: 8. This CDR3 is CASTRQGRVGELFF. The DNA for the CDR3 is TGTGCCAGCACCCGACAGGGGCGAGTCGGGGAGCTGTTTTTT.

The table lists this clone with a count of one. The chain couples TRBV27 to TRBJ2-7; 14 bases map to TRBD2. J was trimmed by 3 bases and V by 7 bases; bases with no gene match: 5. Germline lookup yields CDR1 MNHEY and CDR2 SMNVEV (reference sequence). CDR3 length equals 15 residues. CDR3 sequence reads: CASKEGTSGSYEQYF. In nucleotides, the CDR3 is TGTGCCAGCAAAGAAGGGACTAGCGGGAGCTACGAGCAGTACTTC.

This chain links TRBV28 with TRBJ2-3; TRBD2 aligns across 14 bases. Trimming cost V 6 bases and J 1 base; bases outside gene matches: 6. This CDR3 has 17 residues. Germline CDR1 is MDHEN and CDR2 is SYDVKM. The CDR3 reads CASRTSGRGGGTDTQYF. CDR3 nucleotide sequence: TGTGCCAGCAGGACTAGCGGGAGGGGTGGGGGCACAGATACGCAGTATTTT.

CDR3 in amino acids: CASSLGTGNEKLFF. The CDR3 coding sequence is TGTGCCAGCAGCTTGGGGACAGGGAATGAAAAACTGTTTTTT. This rearrangement joins TRBV5-6 to TRBJ1-4; 8 bases are shared with TRBD1. The CDR3 covers 14 residues. In germline, CDR1 is SGHDT, CDR2 YYEEEE. The V segment lost 0 bases and the J segment 5 bases; nucleotides outside the gene matches: 0.

The chain links TRBV19 to TRBJ2-2; D might be TRBD2 (6 bases). CDR3 length: 17 residues. Germline V gives CDR1 LNHDA, CDR2 SQIVND (reference sequence). V lost 3 bases and J lost 4, with 18 bases in between. In nucleotides, the CDR3 is TGTGCCAGTAGTATCAAGGTTGGAGGGACCGTCACCGGGGAGCTGTTTTTT. Its translation is CASSIKVGGTVTGELFF.

V gene TRBV13 combines with J gene TRBJ2-3; TRBD2 aligns across 8 bases. V lost 5 bases, J lost 4 bases, and 14 bases stayed unmatched. Germline CDR1 is PRHDT and CDR2 is FYEKMQ (reference sequence). CDR3 length: 17 residues. CDR3 coding DNA: TGTGCCAGCAGCCAGATATCGGGACTAGGGTACGCAGATACGCAGTATTTT. It encodes CASSQISGLGYADTQYF.

The rearrangement joins TRBV5-1 to TRBJ2-2, with 11 bases identical to TRBD1. Germline lookup yields CDR1 SGHRS and CDR2 YFSETQ. V lost 3 bases, J lost 4 bases, and 2 bases stayed unmatched. The CDR3 covers 15 residues. CDR3 sequence (DNA): TGCGCCAGCAGCTCCGGGACAGGGGGCACCGGGGAGCTGTTTTTT. This gives the protein CASSSGTGGTGELFF. Looking up the rest from reference TRBV5-1 and TRBJ2-2 gives the full variable domain: KAGVTQTPRYLIKTRGQQVTLSCSPISGHRSVSWYQQTPGQGLQFLFEYFSETQRNKGNFPGRFSGRQFSNSRSEMNVSTLELGDSALYLCASSSGTGGTGELFFGEGSRLTVL.

The chain links TRBV2 to TRBJ1-1, with 7 bases fitting TRBD1. CDR3 length: 15 residues. V lost 3 bases to trimming and J lost 2 bases; unmatched junction nucleotides: 6. Per the germline V gene, CDR1 is SNHLY and CDR2 is FYNNEI. For the CDR3, the DNA is TGTGCCAGCAGTGACTCGACAGGGTCAAACACTGAAGCTTTCTTT. Protein: CASSDSTGSNTEAFF.

This chain links TRBV7-2 with TRBJ1-1, with D perhaps TRBD1 (5 bases). Germline V CDR1 and CDR2: SGHTA, FQGNSA. V was shortened by 7 bases and J by 6 bases, with 9 bases between the two germline ends. The CDR3 covers 11 residues. DNA of the CDR3: TGTGCCAGCACAGGGAGGGCTGAAGCTTTCTTT. This translates into CASTGRAEAFF.

This chain connects TRBV28 to TRBJ2-3; TRBD2 matches at 9 bases. There are 16 residues in the CDR3. The V and J ends lost 4 bases and 0 bases, in that order; junction bases with no gene match: 5. CDR1 and CDR2 from the germline V gene are MDHEN and SYDVKM. The CDR3 DNA sequence: TGTGCCAGCAGTTCCCTAGCGGGACTTAGCACAGATACGCAGTATTTT. As protein: CASSSLAGLSTDTQYF. The full variable domain, its missing parts supplied by reference TRBV28 and TRBJ2-3, is DVKVTQSSRYLVKRTGEKVFLECVQDMDHENMFWYRQDPGLGLRLIYFSYDVKMKEKGDIPEGYSVSREKKERFSLILESASTNQTSMYLCASSSLAGLSTDTQYFGPGTRLTVL.

The count of this clone is one. The DNA for the CDR3 is TGTGCCAGCAGCTTAAGACTAGCGGGAGGGGATACGCAGTATTTT. Its translation is CASSLRLAGGDTQYF. The rearrangement joins TRBV9 to TRBJ2-3; 14 bases match TRBD2. After removal of 4 bases from V and 6 bases from J, the junction contained 4 bases not matched to a gene. Germline CDR1 and CDR2: SGDLS and YYNGEE. The CDR3 is made up of 15 amino acids.

The chain recombines TRBV27 with TRBJ1-5; tentative D call: TRBD1 (5 bases). Germline CDR1 reads MNHEY; CDR2 reads SMNVEV (reference sequence). This CDR3 contains 13 residues. Trimming removed 6 bases from V and 6 bases from J, with 12 bases in between. The CDR3 protein is CASSGGGSQPQHF. The CDR3 DNA reads as TGTGCCAGCAGCGGTGGGGGGTCTCAGCCCCAGCATTTT.

The V call is TRBV9, the J call TRBJ2-2; 7 nucleotides agree with TRBD1. Unmatched junction bases numbered 2, after V lost 3 bases and J lost 6 bases. The germline V gene has CDR1 SGDLS and CDR2 YYNGEE. This CDR3 region has 13 residues. This CDR3 is CASSAQGSGELFF. For the CDR3, the DNA is TGTGCCAGCAGCGCACAGGGGTCCGGGGAGCTGTTTTTT.

The J gene is TRBJ2-2, the V gene TRBV9; perhaps TRBD2 as D (5 bases). The CDR3 is made up of 15 amino acids. Trimming took 4 bases from V and 6 from J, leaving 16 bases between them. Germline V lookup: CDR1 SGDLS, CDR2 YYNGEE. CDR3 nucleotide sequence: TGTGCCAGCAGCCCCGGACTCCTCGGTGCCGGGGAGCTGTTTTTT. Protein product: CASSPGLLGAGELFF.

The J gene is TRBJ2-7, the V gene TRBV18; TRBD1 agrees at 7 bases. The V gene's germline CDR1 is KGHSH and CDR2 LQKENI. V shed 2 bases, J shed 6 bases, and the junction held 4 bases outside the gene matches. This CDR3 comprises 13 residues. The CDR3 reads CASSPMTGPEQYF. The CDR3 nucleotides read TGTGCCAGCTCACCAATGACAGGGCCCGAGCAGTACTTC.

V usage is TRBV29-1 and J usage is TRBJ2-1; 8 bases align to TRBD2. Looked up from germline, CDR1 is SQVTM and CDR2 is ANQGSEA. The CDR3 covers 14 residues. Trimming removed 3 bases from V and 3 bases from J; junction bases left unmatched: 4. The CDR3 DNA reads as TGCAGCGTTGACGGCGGGGGGATCTACAATGAGCAGTTCTTC. Translated: CSVDGGGIYNEQFF.

J is TRBJ2-7 and V is TRBV4-1; D unresolved. Germline values: CDR1 MGHRA, CDR2 YSYEKL. V shed 4 bases and J shed 1 base, with 11 bases lying between them. The CDR3 has 14 amino acids. The CDR3 here is CASSPAPLSYEQYF. The CDR3 DNA reads TGCGCCAGCAGCCCTGCCCCCCTATCCTACGAGCAGTACTTC.

This clone showed up just a few times. The gene calls are TRBV27 and TRBJ2-7; 12 nucleotides align to TRBD2. The CDR3 has 15 residues. V trimming: 5 bases; J trimming: 0 bases; junction bases outside the gene matches: 2. Germline CDR1 MNHEY, CDR2 SMNVEV (reference sequence). CDR3 sequence: CASSQLAGGSYEQYF. The DNA of the CDR3 is TGTGCCAGCAGTCAACTAGCGGGGGGCTCCTACGAGCAGTACTTC.

The rearrangement links TRBV30 to TRBJ2-7, with 8 bases matching TRBD2. CDR1 and CDR2 (germline): GTSNPN, SVGIG (reference sequence). The CDR3 is 13 amino acids. The ends lost 8 bases at V and 2 bases at J; junction bases unmatched: 8. CDR3 coding DNA: TGTGCCACAGCTAGCGGGCGTACCTACGAGCAGTACTTC. It yields the protein CATASGRTYEQYF.

The chain uses TRBV6-5 and TRBJ1-1; D unresolved. CDR1 MNHEY and CDR2 SVGAGI come from the germline V gene. Trimming removed 1 base from V and 0 bases from J, with 6 bases in between. The CDR3 runs 14 residues. For the CDR3, the DNA is TGTGCCAGCAGTTACTACAACATGAACACTGAAGCTTTCTTT. Encoded protein: CASSYYNMNTEAFF.

The chain carries TRBV7-6 and TRBJ2-5; 11 bases align to TRBD2. Trimming cost V 5 bases and J 5 bases; bases outside gene matches: 7. The CDR3 covers 15 residues. From germline, CDR1 is SGHVS and CDR2 FNYEAQ. CDR3 amino acids: CASSRLAGGWETQYF. In DNA form, the CDR3 reads TGTGCCAGCAGCCGCTTAGCGGGAGGGTGGGAGACCCAGTACTTC.